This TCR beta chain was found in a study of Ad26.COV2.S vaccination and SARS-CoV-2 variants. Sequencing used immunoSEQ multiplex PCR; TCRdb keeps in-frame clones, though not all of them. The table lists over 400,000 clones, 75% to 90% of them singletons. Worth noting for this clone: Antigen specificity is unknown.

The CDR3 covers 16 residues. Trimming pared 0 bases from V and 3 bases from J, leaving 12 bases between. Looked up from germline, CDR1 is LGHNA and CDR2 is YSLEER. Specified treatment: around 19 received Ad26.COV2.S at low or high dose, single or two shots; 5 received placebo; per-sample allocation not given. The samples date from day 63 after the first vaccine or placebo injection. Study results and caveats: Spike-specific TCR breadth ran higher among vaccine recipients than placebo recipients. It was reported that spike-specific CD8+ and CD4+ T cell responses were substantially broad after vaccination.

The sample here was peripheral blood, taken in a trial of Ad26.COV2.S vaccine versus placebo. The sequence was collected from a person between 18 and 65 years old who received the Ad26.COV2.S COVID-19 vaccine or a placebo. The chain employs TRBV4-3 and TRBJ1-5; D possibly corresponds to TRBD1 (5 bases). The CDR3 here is CASSQDGSRANQPQHF. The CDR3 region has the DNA TGCGCCAGCAGCCAAGACGGATCCAGGGCCAATCAGCCCCAGCATTTT.